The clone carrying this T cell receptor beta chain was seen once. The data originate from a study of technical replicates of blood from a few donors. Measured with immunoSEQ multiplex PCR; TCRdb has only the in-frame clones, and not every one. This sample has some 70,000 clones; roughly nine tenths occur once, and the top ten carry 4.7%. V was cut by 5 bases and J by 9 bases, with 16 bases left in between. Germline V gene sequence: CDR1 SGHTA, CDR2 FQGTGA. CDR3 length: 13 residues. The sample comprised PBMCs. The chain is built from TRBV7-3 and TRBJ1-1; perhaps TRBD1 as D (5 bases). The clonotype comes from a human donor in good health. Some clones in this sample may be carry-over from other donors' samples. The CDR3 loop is CASSRVQGSQAFF. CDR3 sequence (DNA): TGTGCCAGCAGCCGAGTCCAGGGCAGCCAAGCTTTCTTT.